Included here is one T cell receptor (beta chain) sequence, with context. The antigen remains undetermined. The source of the sample is a study of OX40 agonist ivuxolimab in advanced cancers. Study at large: Dose-escalation cases comprised hepatocellular carcinoma, melanoma, renal cell or head and neck cancer. Regarding the study as a whole: Among the lowest peripheral clonal expansion occurred in 0.1-3.0 mg/kg partial responders.

The CDR3 totals 13 residues. V lost 1 base and J lost 3; bases outside the gene matches: 2. Per germline, CDR1 SQVTM and CDR2 ANQGSEA. Generated by immunoSEQ multiplex PCR, the TCRdb table keeps only in-frame clones and is missing some. The sample holds approximately 72,000 clones; around 88% are singletons and the top ten take under 1%. The input for sequencing was CD4+ or CD8+ T cells sorted from blood, taken in a trial of the OX40 agonist ivuxolimab. The clonotype originates from an adult with an advanced solid tumor such as melanoma, head and neck, liver or kidney cancer. The rearrangement links TRBV29-1 to TRBJ2-7, with 8 bases fitting TRBD1. In DNA, the CDR3 is TGCAGCGTTGAAGCACAGGGGGACTACGAGCAGTACTTC. As protein: CSVEAQGDYEQYF.